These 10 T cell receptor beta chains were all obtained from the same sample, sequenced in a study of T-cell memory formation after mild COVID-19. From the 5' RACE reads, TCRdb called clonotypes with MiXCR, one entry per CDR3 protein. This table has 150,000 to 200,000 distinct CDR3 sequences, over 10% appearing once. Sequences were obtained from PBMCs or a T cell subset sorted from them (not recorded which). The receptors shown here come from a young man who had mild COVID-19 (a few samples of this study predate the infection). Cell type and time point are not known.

This chain's CDR3 is CSAWTSGGAFGEQFF. CDR3 coding DNA: TGCAGTGCTTGGACTAGCGGGGGGGCCTTTGGTGAGCAGTTCTTC. The chain links TRBV20-1 to TRBJ2-1; 15 positions match TRBD2. Germline CDR1 is DFQATT and CDR2 is SNEGSKA (reference sequence). The CDR3 loop spans 15 amino acids. V was pared by 5 bases and J by 9 bases, with 8 bases of the junction left unmatched.

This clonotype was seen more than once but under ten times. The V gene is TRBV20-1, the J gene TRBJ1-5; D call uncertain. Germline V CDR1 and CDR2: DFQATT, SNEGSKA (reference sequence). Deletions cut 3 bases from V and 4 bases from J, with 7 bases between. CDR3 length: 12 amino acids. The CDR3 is CSASSGNQPQHF. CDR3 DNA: TGCAGTGCTAGCTCCGGGAATCAGCCCCAGCATTTT.

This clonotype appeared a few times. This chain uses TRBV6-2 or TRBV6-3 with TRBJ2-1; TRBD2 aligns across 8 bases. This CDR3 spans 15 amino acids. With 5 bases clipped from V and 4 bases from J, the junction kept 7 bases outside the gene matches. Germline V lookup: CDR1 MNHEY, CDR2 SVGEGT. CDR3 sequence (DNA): TGTGCCAGCAGTCCCCGGGCTAGCGGGTACAATGAGCAGTTCTTC. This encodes CASSPRASGYNEQFF.

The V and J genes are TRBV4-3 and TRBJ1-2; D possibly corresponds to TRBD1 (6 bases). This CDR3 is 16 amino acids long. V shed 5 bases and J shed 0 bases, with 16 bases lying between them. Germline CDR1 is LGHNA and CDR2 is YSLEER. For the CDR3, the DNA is TGCGCCAGCAGCTATTCGAGGGGGGGGCCTAACTATGGCTACACCTTC. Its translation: CASSYSRGGPNYGYTF.

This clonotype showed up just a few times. CDR3 nucleotides: TGTGCCAGCAGCCCGGGACTAGTTAGCACAGATACGCAGTATTTT. Its translation: CASSPGLVSTDTQYF. The genes are TRBV7-8 and TRBJ2-3, with 8 nucleotides matching TRBD2. The CDR3 loop spans 15 amino acids. Germline V gene data show CDR1 as SGHVS and CDR2 as FQNEAQ. J was trimmed by 0 bases and V by 5 bases; bases with no gene match: 4.

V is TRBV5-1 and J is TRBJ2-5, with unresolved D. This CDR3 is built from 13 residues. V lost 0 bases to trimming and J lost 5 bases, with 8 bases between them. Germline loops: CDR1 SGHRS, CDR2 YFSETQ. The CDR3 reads CASSLGTVETQYF. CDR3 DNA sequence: TGCGCCAGCAGCTTGGGAACAGTGGAGACCCAGTACTTC. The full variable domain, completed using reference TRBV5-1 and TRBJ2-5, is KAGVTQTPRYLIKTRGQQVTLSCSPISGHRSVSWYQQTPGQGLQFLFEYFSETQRNKGNFPGRFSGRQFSNSRSEMNVSTLELGDSALYLCASSLGTVETQYFGPGTRLLVL.

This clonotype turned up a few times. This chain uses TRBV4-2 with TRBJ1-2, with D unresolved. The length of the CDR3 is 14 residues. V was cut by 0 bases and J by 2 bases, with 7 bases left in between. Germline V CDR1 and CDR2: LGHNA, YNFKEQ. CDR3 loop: CASSQDSLNYGYTF. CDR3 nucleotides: TGTGCCAGCAGCCAAGATTCCCTGAACTATGGCTACACCTTC.

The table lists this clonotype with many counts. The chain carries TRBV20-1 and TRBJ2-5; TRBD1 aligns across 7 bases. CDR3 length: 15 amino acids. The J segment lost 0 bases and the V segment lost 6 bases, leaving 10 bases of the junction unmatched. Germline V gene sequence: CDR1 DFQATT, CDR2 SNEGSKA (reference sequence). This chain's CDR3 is CSAPATGWNQETQYF. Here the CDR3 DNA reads TGCAGTGCGCCAGCGACAGGGTGGAACCAAGAGACCCAGTACTTC.

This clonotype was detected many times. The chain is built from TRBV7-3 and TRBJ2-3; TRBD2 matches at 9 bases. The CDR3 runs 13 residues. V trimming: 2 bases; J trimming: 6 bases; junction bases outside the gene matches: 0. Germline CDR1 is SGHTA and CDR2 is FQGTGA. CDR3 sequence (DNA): TGTGCCAGCAGCTTAGGACTAGCGGATACGCAGTATTTT. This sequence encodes CASSLGLADTQYF.

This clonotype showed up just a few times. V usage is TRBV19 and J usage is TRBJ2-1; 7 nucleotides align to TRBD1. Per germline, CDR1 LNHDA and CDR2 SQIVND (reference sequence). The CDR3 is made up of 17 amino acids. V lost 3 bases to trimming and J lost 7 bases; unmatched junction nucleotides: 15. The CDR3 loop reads CASSMRVGRGIKNEQFF. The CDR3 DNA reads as TGTGCCAGTAGTATGAGGGTCGGCAGGGGGATTAAGAATGAGCAGTTCTTC.